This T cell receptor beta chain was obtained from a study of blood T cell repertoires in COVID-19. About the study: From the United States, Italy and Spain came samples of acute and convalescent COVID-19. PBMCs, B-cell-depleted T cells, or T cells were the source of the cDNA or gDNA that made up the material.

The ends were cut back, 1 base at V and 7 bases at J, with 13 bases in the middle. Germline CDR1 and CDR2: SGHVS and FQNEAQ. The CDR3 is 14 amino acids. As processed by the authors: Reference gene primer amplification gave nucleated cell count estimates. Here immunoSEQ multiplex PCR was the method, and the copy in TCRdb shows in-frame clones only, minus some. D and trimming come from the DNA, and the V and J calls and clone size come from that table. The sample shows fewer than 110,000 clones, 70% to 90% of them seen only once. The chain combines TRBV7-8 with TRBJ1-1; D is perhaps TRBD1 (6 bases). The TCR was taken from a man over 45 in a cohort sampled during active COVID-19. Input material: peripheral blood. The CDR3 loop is CASSLGGGGGEAFF. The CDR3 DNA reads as TGTGCCAGCAGCTTAGGGGGCGGGGGCGGTGAAGCTTTCTTT.